Listed below are T cell receptor beta chains from one sample, sequenced in a study of neoadjuvant nivolumab and ipilimumab in lung cancer. This table comes from immunoSEQ multiplex PCR, and its TCRdb copy is limited to in-frame clones, with some not included. The sample includes around 24,000 clones, 82% of them seen just once. The material sequenced was tumor tissue, taken after neoadjuvant nivolumab, alone or with ipilimumab, at or shortly before surgery. These receptors were obtained from an adult with non-small cell lung cancer. Both conserved end residues are part of each CDR3. Each record gives: CDR3 DNA, CDR3 protein, J gene, V gene, D gene, clone size. D genes are given only for firm matches. A row's size may be missing; if present it is once, few, many or a size class.

CDR3 DNA: TGCAGTGCTGGATACGAGCAGTACTTC
CDR3 protein: CSAGYEQYF
J gene: TRBJ2-7
V gene: TRBV20-1
D gene: .
clone size: .

CDR3 DNA: TGTGCCAGCAGTGCTTCTAGCGGAGCCTGGGAGCAGTACTTC
CDR3 protein: CASSASSGAWEQYF
J gene: TRBJ2-7
V gene: TRBV2
D gene: TRBD2
clone size: .

CDR3 DNA: TGTGCCAGCAGTTACTCGACGGGGGCTGGTACTGAAGCTTTCTTT
CDR3 protein: CASSYSTGAGTEAFF
J gene: TRBJ1-1
V gene: TRBV6-6
D gene: .
clone size: .

CDR3 DNA: TGTGCCAGTGCCGGGAGTAGCAATCAGCCCCAGCATTTT
CDR3 protein: CASAGSSNQPQHF
J gene: TRBJ1-5
V gene: TRBV27
D gene: .
clone size: .

CDR3 DNA: TGTGCCAGCAGCCGGACAGACACTGAAGCTTTCTTT
CDR3 protein: CASSRTDTEAFF
J gene: TRBJ1-1
V gene: TRBV6-5
D gene: .
clone size: .

CDR3 DNA: TGTGCCAGCAGCCAAGATTCGCGGGGTGGGGCAGGGACTAACGAGCAGTACTTC
CDR3 protein: CASSQDSRGGAGTNEQYF
J gene: TRBJ2-7
V gene: TRBV4-2
D gene: TRBD2
clone size: .

CDR3 DNA: TGTGCCACCAGCAGAGCTCGACTCCAAGAGACCCAGTACTTC
CDR3 protein: CATSRARLQETQYF
J gene: TRBJ2-5
V gene: TRBV15
D gene: .
clone size: .

CDR3 DNA: TGTGCCAGCAGCGTCTACGGATATGGCTACACCTTC
CDR3 protein: CASSVYGYGYTF
J gene: TRBJ1-2
V gene: TRBV9
D gene: .
clone size: medium-sized

CDR3 DNA: TGTGCCAGCTCACCATGGACAGTATCTGCCTACGAGCAGTACTTC
CDR3 protein: CASSPWTVSAYEQYF
J gene: TRBJ2-7
V gene: TRBV18
D gene: .
clone size: .

CDR3 DNA: TGTGCCAGCAGCTTGGGTGGGACCGCCAACTATGGCTACACCTTC
CDR3 protein: CASSLGGTANYGYTF
J gene: TRBJ1-2
V gene: TRBV5-4
D gene: .
clone size: .

CDR3 DNA: TGTGCCAGCAGCTTCGGCGAAGGGTCAGGCTATGGCTACACCTTC
CDR3 protein: CASSFGEGSGYGYTF
J gene: TRBJ1-2
V gene: TRBV11-1
D gene: .
clone size: .

CDR3 DNA: TGTGCCAGCTCACCGATCCTTCAGGAACTTGGAAACACCATATATTTT
CDR3 protein: CASSPILQELGNTIYF
J gene: TRBJ1-3
V gene: TRBV18
D gene: .
clone size: few

CDR3 DNA: TGCGCCAGCAGCTTGGCGTATGGTACTGGAAACACCATATATTTT
CDR3 protein: CASSLAYGTGNTIYF
J gene: TRBJ1-3
V gene: TRBV5-1
D gene: .
clone size: .